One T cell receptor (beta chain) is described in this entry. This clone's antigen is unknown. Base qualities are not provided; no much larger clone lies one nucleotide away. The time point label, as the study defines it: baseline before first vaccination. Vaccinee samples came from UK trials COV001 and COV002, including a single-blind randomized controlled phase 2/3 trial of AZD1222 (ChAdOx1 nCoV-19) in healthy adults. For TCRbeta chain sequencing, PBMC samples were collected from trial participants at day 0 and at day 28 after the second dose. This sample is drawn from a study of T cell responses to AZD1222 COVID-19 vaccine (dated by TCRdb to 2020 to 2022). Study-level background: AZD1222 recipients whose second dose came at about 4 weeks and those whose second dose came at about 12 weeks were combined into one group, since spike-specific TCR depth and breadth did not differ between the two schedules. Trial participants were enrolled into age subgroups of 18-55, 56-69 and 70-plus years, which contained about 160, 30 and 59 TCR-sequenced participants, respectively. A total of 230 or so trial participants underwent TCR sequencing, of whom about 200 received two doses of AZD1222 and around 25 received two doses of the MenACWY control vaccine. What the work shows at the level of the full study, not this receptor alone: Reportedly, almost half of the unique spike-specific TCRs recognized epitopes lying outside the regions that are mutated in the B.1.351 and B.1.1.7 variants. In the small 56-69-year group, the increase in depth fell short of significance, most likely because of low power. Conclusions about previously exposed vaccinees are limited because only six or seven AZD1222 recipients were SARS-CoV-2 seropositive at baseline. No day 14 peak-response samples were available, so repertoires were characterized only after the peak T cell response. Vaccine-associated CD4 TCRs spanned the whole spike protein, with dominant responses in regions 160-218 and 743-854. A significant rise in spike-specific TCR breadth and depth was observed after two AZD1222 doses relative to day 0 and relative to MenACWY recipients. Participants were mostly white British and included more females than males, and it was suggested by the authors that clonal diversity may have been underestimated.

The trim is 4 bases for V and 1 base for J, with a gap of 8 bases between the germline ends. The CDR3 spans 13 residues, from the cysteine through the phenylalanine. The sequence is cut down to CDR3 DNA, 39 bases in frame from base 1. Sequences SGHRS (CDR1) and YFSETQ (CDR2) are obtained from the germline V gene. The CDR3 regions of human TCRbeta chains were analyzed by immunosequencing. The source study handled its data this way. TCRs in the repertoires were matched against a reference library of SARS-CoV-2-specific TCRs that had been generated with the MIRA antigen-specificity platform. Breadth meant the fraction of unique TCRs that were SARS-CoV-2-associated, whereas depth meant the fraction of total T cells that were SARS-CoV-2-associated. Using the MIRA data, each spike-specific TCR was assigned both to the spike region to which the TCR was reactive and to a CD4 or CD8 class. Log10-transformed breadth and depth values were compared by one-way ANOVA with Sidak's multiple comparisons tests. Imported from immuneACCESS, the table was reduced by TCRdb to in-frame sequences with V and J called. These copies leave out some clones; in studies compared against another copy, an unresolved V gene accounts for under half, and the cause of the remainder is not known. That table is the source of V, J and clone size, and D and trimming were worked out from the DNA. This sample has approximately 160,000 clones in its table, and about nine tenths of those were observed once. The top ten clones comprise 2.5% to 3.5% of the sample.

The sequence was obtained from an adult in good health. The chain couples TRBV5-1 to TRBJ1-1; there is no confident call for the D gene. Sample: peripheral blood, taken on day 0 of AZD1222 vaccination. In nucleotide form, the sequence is TGCGCCAGCAGCACAAATAAGAACACTGAAGCTTTCTTT. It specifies CASSTNKNTEAFF.